This TCR delta chain appears in the sequencing data of a study of gamma-delta chains in newborns, infants, children. Whole-study context: Innate gammadelta T cells reportedly expand polyclonally right after birth, driven by microbial exposure, per the title.

CDR3 length: 20 amino acids. Germline V gene data show CDR1 as GEAIGNYY and CDR2 as EKD. The junction had 17 bases not matched to a gene; V was cut back by 3 bases and J by 0 bases. TCRdb ran CATT on the reads. Of under 6,000 delta-chain clones listed, about 5.6% are singletons. Judged by abundance, this clone is medium-sized. Material for sequencing was blood. The J gene is TRDJ1, the V gene TRDV2; 11 bases map to TRDD3. This clonotype was obtained from a child who was a newborn, infant or young child, either healthy, febrile or measles-vaccinated (not recorded which). CDR3 in DNA: TGTGCCTGTGACGCTTTGTCTACTGGGGGATATTCCAACTACACCGATAAACTCATCTTT. This translates into CACDALSTGGYSNYTDKLIF.